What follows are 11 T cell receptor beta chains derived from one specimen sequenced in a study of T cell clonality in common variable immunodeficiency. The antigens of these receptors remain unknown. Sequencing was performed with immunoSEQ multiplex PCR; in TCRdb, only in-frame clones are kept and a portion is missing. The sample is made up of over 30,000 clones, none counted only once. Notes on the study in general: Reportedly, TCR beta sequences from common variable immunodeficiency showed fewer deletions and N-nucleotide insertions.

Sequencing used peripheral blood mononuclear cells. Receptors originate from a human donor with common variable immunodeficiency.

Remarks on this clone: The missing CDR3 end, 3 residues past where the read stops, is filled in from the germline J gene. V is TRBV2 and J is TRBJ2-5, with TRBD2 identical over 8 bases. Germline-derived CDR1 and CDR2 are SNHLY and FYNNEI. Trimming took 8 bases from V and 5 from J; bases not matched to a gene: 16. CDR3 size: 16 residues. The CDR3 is CASSGLAGLGGETQYF. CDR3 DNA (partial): TGTGCCAGCTCAGGACTAGCCGGACTGGGGGGGGAGACC.

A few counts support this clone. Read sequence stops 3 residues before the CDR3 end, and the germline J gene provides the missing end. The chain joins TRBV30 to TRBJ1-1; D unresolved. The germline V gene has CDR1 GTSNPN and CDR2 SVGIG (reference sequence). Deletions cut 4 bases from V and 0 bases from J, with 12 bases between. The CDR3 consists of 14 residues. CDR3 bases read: TGTGCCTGGACTAAACAGCCAATGAACACTGAA. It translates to CAWTKQPMNTE. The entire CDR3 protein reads CAWTKQPMNTEAFF.

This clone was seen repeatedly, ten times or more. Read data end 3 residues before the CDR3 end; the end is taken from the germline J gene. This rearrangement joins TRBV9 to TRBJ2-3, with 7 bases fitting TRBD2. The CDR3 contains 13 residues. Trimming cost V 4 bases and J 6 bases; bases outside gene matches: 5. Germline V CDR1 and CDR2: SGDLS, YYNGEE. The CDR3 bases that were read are TGTGCCAGCAGCTCCGGGGGGATGGATACG. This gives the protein CASSSGGMDT. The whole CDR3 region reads CASSSGGMDTQYF.

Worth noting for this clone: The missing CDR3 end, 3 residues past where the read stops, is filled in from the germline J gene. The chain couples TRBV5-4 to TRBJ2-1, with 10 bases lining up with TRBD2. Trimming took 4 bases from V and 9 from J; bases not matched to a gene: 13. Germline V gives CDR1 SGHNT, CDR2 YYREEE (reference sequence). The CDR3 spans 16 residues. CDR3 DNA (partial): TGTGCCAGCAGCACAATCAGCGGGGGGGCTTGGGGTGAG. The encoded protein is CASSTISGGAWGE. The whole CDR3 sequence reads CASSTISGGAWGEQFF.

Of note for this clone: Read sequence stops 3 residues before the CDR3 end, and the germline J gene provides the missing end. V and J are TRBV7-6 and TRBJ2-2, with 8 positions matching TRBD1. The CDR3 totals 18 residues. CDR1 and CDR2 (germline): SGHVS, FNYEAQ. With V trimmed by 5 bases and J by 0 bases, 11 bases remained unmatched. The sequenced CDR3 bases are TGTGCCAGCAGCCCTTCCGGACAGGGCGGATCGAACACCGGGGAG. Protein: CASSPSGQGGSNTGE. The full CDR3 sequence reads CASSPSGQGGSNTGELFF.

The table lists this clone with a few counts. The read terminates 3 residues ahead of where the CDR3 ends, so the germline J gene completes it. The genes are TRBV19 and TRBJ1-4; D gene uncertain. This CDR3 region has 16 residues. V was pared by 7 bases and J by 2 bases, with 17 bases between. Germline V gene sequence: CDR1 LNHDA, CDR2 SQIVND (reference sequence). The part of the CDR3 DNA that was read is TGTGCCAGTAAGCAATCCGGGTTTTATACTAATGAAAAA. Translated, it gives CASKQSGFYTNEK. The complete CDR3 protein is CASKQSGFYTNEKLFF. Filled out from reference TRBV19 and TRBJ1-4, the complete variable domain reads DGGITQSPKYLFRKEGQNVTLSCEQNLNHDAMYWYRQDPGQGLRLIYYSQIVNDFQKGDIAEGYSVSREKKESFPLTVTSAQKNPTAFYLCASKQSGFYTNEKLFFGSGTQLSVL.

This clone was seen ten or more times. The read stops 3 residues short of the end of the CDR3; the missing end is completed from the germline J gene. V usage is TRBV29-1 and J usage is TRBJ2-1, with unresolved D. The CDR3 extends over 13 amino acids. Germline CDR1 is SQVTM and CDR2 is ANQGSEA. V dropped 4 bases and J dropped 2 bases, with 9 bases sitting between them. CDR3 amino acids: CSVGTAAYNEQFF. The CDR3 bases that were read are TGCAGCGTTGGTACGGCGGCCTACAATGAG.

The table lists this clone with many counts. The CDR3 DNA, read in part, is TGTGCCAGCAGCGTAACAGGGGGCGAG. Amino acids: CASSVTGGE. The entire CDR3 protein reads CASSVTGGEQYF. The chain couples TRBV11-3 to TRBJ2-7; the match to TRBD1 covers 8 bases. The read finishes 3 residues shy of the CDR3 end, and the germline J gene is used to complete it. The junction had 3 bases not matched to a gene; V was cut back by 5 bases and J by 6 bases. This CDR3 spans 12 amino acids. CDR1 is SGHNT, CDR2 YENEEA, per germline.

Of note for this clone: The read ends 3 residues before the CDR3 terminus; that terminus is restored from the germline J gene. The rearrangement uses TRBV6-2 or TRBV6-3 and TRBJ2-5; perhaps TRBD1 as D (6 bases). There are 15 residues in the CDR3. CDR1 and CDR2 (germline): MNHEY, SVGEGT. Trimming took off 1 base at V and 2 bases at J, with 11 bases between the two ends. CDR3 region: CASSYLGGPQETQYF. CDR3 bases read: TGTGCCAGCAGTTACTTAGGGGGTCCACAAGAGACC.

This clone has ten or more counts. The sequenced part of the CDR3 DNA is TGTGCCTGGAGTGGGTGGCCCTCTAATGAAAAA. Its translation is CAWSGWPSNEK. The whole CDR3 sequence reads CAWSGWPSNEKLFF. The chain recombines TRBV30 with TRBJ1-4; D gene ambiguous. The read finishes 3 residues shy of the CDR3 end, and the germline J gene is used to complete it. The germline CDR1 and CDR2 sequences are GTSNPN and SVGIG (reference sequence). CDR3 size: 14 residues. Between the trimmed V and J ends, which lost 1 base and 3 bases, there was a span of 9 bases. Filled out from reference TRBV30 and TRBJ1-4, the complete variable domain reads SQTIHQWPATLVQPVGSPLSLECTVEGTSNPNLYWYRQAAGRGLQLLFYSVGIGQISSEVPQNLSASRPQDRQFILSSKKLLLSDSGFYLCAWSGWPSNEKLFFGSGTQLSVL.

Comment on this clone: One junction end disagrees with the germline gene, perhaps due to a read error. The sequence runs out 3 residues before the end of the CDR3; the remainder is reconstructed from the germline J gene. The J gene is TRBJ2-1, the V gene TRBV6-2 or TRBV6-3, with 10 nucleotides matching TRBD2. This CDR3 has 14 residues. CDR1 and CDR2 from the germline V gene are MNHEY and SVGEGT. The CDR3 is CASNKGLAYSEQFF. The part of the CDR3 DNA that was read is TGTGCCAGCAACAAGGGACTAGCGTACAGTGAG.